This entry lists 5 T cell receptor beta chains sequenced from one sample in a study of cytomegalovirus exposure and HLA in healthy donors. The primer mix had 60 Vbeta and 13 Jbeta primers. The method was immunoSEQ multiplex PCR; TCRdb's version includes in-frame clones alone and lacks a portion of them. The sample shows 150,000 to 200,000 clones, about 86% of them seen only once. Specimen: PBMCs. These receptors all come from a woman between 18 and 30 years old in good health and CMV-seronegative.

V usage is TRBV4-1 and J usage is TRBJ1-1, with no clear D. The CDR3 length is 15 residues. Germline CDR1 MGHRA, CDR2 YSYEKL. Trimming pared 0 bases from V and 6 bases from J, leaving 14 bases between. The CDR3 here is CASSQDFRGLAEAFF. DNA of the CDR3: TGCGCCAGCAGCCAAGATTTTCGGGGATTGGCTGAAGCTTTCTTT.

V is TRBV5-6 and J is TRBJ2-3, with D unclear. V was trimmed by 4 bases and J by 0 bases, leaving 9 bases between them. Germline V gene lookup returns CDR1 SGHDT and CDR2 YYEEEE. There are 14 residues in the CDR3. The CDR3 loop is CASSLAGSTDTQYF. CDR3 coding DNA: TGTGCCAGCAGCCTGGCCGGGAGCACAGATACGCAGTATTTT.

The rearrangement uses TRBV11-2 and TRBJ2-1; no firm D call. This CDR3 contains 16 residues. V was trimmed by 0 bases and J by 7 bases, leaving 16 bases between them. Germline loops: CDR1 SGHAT, CDR2 FQNNGV. CDR3 amino acids: CASSLDFRQVWNEQFF. CDR3 nucleotide sequence: TGTGCCAGCAGCTTAGATTTTAGGCAGGTGTGGAATGAGCAGTTCTTC.

The genes are TRBV29-1 and TRBJ2-3; TRBD2 is a possible D gene (5 bases). Per germline, CDR1 SQVTM and CDR2 ANQGSEA. The CDR3 is made up of 12 amino acids. V was clipped by 2 bases and J by 8 bases, with 11 bases between them. CDR3 DNA: TGCAGCGTTGAACTCCCCGAGGGTACGCAGTATTTT. It encodes CSVELPEGTQYF.

The J gene is TRBJ2-1, the V gene TRBV11-1; 10 nucleotides line up with TRBD2. Trimming cost V 3 bases and J 4 bases; bases outside gene matches: 3. The CDR3 loop spans 15 amino acids. Germline V lookup: CDR1 SGHAT, CDR2 FQDESV (reference sequence). CDR3 residues: CASSFGLAVYNEQFF. For the CDR3, the DNA is TGTGCCAGCAGCTTCGGACTAGCGGTATACAATGAGCAGTTCTTC.